Below, 10 T cell receptor beta chains from the same sample are listed, as sequenced in a study of a mutant IDH1 vaccine in newly diagnosed glioma. Sequencing used immunoSEQ multiplex PCR; TCRdb keeps in-frame clones, though not all of them. This table has under 90,000 clones, 79% appearing once. Time point indicated: baseline, week 1 (first vaccination visit). This sample's treatment: pre-vaccination baseline after standard-of-care therapy. The sequencing here drew on PBMCs, taken from a glioma patient treated with radiotherapy, temozolomide or both. The source of these receptors is a man over 45 with glioma.

The chain combines TRBV28 with TRBJ1-1; 7 nucleotides align to TRBD1. Germline loops: CDR1 MDHEN, CDR2 SYDVKM. V shed 6 bases, J shed 8 bases, and the junction held 6 bases outside the gene matches. The CDR3 has 12 amino acids. The CDR3 loop is CASRDRDREAFF. The CDR3 DNA follows: TGTGCCAGCAGGGACCGGGACAGAGAAGCTTTCTTT.

The CDR3 protein is CASRRMQETQYF. As DNA, the CDR3 is TGTGCCAGCAGAAGGATGCAAGAGACCCAGTACTTC. The chain uses TRBV6-1 and TRBJ2-5; D is unclear. V lost 6 bases and J 2 bases, leaving 7 bases between the germline ends. Germline CDR1 reads MNHNS; CDR2 reads SASEGT. This CDR3 has 12 amino acids.

The chain couples TRBV6-1 to TRBJ1-1; TRBD1 is a possible D gene (5 bases). In germline, CDR1 is MNHNS, CDR2 SASEGT. V shed 7 bases and J shed 3 bases, with 15 bases lying between them. The CDR3 length is 14 residues. In nucleotides, the CDR3 is TGTGCCAGCACCTCGGACACTCGCCACACTGAAGCTTTCTTT. Residues: CASTSDTRHTEAFF.

The chain carries TRBV6-5 and TRBJ2-7; 11 bases fit TRBD1. V was pared by 6 bases and J by 0 bases, with 1 base of the junction left unmatched. The CDR3 sequence is 14 residues long. Germline V CDR1 and CDR2: MNHEY, SVGAGI. The CDR3 DNA sequence: TGTGCCAGCAGGGGGACAGGGGGCTCCTACGAGCAGTACTTC. This translates into CASRGTGGSYEQYF.

The J gene is TRBJ1-1, the V gene TRBV2; tentatively, D is TRBD1 (6 bases). From germline, CDR1 is SNHLY and CDR2 FYNNEI. This CDR3 region has 14 residues. V was clipped by 5 bases and J by 4 bases, with 14 bases between them. CDR3 residues: CASSFTGFGTEAFF. CDR3 sequence (DNA): TGTGCCAGCAGTTTCACAGGGTTTGGCACTGAAGCTTTCTTT. The full variable domain, in which reference TRBV2 and TRBJ1-1 provide the parts outside the CDR3, is EPEVTQTPSHQVTQMGQEVILRCVPISNHLYFYWYRQILGQKVEFLVSFYNNEISEKSEIFDDQFSVERPDGSNFTLKIRSTKLEDSAMYFCASSFTGFGTEAFFGQGTRLTVV.

The rearrangement joins TRBV6-1 to TRBJ2-5, with D perhaps matching TRBD1 or TRBD2 (6 bases each). This CDR3 is 13 amino acids long. V dropped 5 bases and J dropped 4 bases, with 11 bases sitting between them. Germline V gene sequence: CDR1 MNHNS, CDR2 SASEGT. The CDR3, as DNA: TGTGCCAGCAGTCCGGGGGCCCCAGAGACCCAGTACTTC. This codes for CASSPGAPETQYF.

This chain uses TRBV28 with TRBJ2-5, with D unclear. V was cut by 5 bases and J by 3 bases, with 4 bases left in between. From germline, CDR1 is MDHEN and CDR2 SYDVKM. The CDR3 consists of 11 residues. This CDR3 reads CASSLKETQYF. DNA of the CDR3: TGTGCCAGCAGTCTAAAAGAGACCCAGTACTTC. The whole variable domain, filled in from reference TRBV28 and TRBJ2-5, reads DVKVTQSSRYLVKRTGEKVFLECVQDMDHENMFWYRQDPGLGLRLIYFSYDVKMKEKGDIPEGYSVSREKKERFSLILESASTNQTSMYLCASSLKETQYFGPGTRLLVL.

The J gene is TRBJ1-1, the V gene TRBV9; perhaps TRBD1 as D (5 bases). The CDR3 covers 16 residues. Germline V lookup: CDR1 SGDLS, CDR2 YYNGEE. V was clipped by 2 bases and J by 4 bases, with 18 bases between them. The DNA for the CDR3 is TGTGCCAGCAGCGTGGATCAGGCAGGGTATGGCACTGAAGCTTTCTTT. It translates to CASSVDQAGYGTEAFF.

The chain combines TRBV4-1 with TRBJ1-2; D call uncertain. Germline CDR1 is MGHRA and CDR2 is YSYEKL. The V and J ends lost 1 base and 0 bases respectively, with 12 bases between them. This CDR3 spans 16 amino acids. CDR3 amino acids: CASSQVGGLPNYGYTF. The CDR3 nucleotides are TGCGCCAGCAGCCAAGTTGGTGGGCTGCCTAACTATGGCTACACCTTC.

This clone was detected only once. The genes are TRBV5-1 and TRBJ2-5; 10 positions agree with TRBD1. The germline CDR1 and CDR2 sequences are SGHRS and YFSETQ. The CDR3 contains 15 residues. Losses at the gene ends were 3 bases for V and 1 base for J; bases not matched to a gene: 3. The CDR3 protein is CASSSDRGAQETQYF. The CDR3 region has the DNA TGCGCCAGCAGCTCGGACAGGGGGGCCCAAGAGACCCAGTACTTC.